The present T cell receptor beta chain was sequenced within a study of blood T cell repertoires in COVID-19 (dated by TCRdb to 2018 to 2020). Some background on the complete study: Collaborator samples came from the United States, Italy and Spain and covered acute and convalescent phases of COVID-19. The prospective study material was composed of cDNA or gDNA derived from T cells, B-cell-depleted T cells, or PBMCs. The dataset comprised deeply sampled blood TCRbeta repertoires from subjects exposed to, actively infected with, or recovered from COVID-19. The repertoires were made available in a free public database intended to serve as a resource for research on the immune response to SARS-CoV-2. Samples came from the ongoing ImmuneRACE study (first 160 participants) plus 1,254 subjects from 6 global collaborators. Nearly every sample came with metadata listing a de-identified subject ID, COVID-19 status, age in years and sex. Where available, HLA class I and class II types were taken from metadata supplied by the sample provider and were not determined by assay-based typing.

In the prospective study, participants were about 18 to 90 years old, resided in about 25 geographic areas of the United States, and were enrolled through a virtual design. In the prospective study, cohorts were assigned on the basis of participant-reported clinical history obtained from a screening survey and a study questionnaire. Each participant in the prospective study had whole blood, serum and a nasopharyngeal or oropharyngeal swab collected by mobile phlebotomists. Participants in the prospective study had the option to provide additional blood draws and questionnaires over a 2-month period. Prospective study blood samples were shipped either frozen or at room temperature before DNA extraction. Only a few counts were recorded for this clone. The antigen it recognizes is unknown. Base qualities are not at hand, and no much larger clone is one base apart. Beyond this particular receptor, the publication reports: Clinical and demographic metadata were provided uncurated, with the amount varying by source and participant.

Via the germline V gene (reference sequence), CDR1 is LGHDT and CDR2 YNNKEL. Spanning cysteine to phenylalanine, the CDR3 consists of 11 amino acids. Only the CDR3 DNA stays, 33 bases, in frame from base 1. Between the V and J ends, shortened by 4 bases and 9 bases respectively, the junction contains 7 bases. The immunoSEQ Assay, a bias-controlled multiplex PCR, was used to amplify TCRbeta CDR3 regions from genomic DNA. Per the source publication's procedure: The number of nucleated cells in each sample was estimated by amplification of reference gene primers within the assay. Sequence reads were collapsed and filtered to measure the absolute abundance of every unique TCRbeta CDR3 rearrangement. Productive Simpson clonality was computed per sample as the square root of Simpson's diversity index over productive rearrangements. Entries here come from immuneACCESS through TCRdb and include only in-frame sequences with V and J called. Some clones fail to appear in such tables; in the studies checked, an unresolved V gene covers under half of the shortfall, and the cause of the remainder is unknown. V, J and clone size derive from that table, while D and trimming were established from the DNA sequence. Present in this sample are about 250,000 clones, around 92% of which were seen just once. Around 4% of the sample belongs to the ten largest clones.

The rearranged segments are TRBV3-1 (or the pseudogene TRBV3-2) and TRBJ2-1; no D gene call is confident. The TCR was taken from a woman aged 25-40 years with acute COVID-19. Sequenced input: PBMCs or T cells enriched from blood (not recorded which). CDR3 loop: CASSPGGEQFF. The DNA sequence is as follows: TGTGCCAGCAGCCCCGGTGGTGAGCAGTTCTTC.